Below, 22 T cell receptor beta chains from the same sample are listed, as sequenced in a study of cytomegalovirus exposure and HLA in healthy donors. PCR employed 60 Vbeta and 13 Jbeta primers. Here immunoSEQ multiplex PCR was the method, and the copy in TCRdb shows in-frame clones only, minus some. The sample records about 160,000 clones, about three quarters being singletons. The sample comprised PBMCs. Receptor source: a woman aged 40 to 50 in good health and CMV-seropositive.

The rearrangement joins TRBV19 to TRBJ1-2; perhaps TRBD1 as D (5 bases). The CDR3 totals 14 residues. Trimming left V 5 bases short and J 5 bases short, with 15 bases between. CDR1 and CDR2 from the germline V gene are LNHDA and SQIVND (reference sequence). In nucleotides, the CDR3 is TGTGCCAGTAGTGACCAGGGTCAGACTTATGGCTACACCTTC. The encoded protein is CASSDQGQTYGYTF.

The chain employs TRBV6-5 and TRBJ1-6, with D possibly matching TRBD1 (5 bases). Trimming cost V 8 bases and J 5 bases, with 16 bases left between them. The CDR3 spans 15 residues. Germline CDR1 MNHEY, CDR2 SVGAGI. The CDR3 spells CASQRLQVNNSPLHF. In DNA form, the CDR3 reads TGTGCCAGCCAACGGCTACAGGTGAATAATTCACCCCTCCACTTT.

CDR3 nucleotide sequence: TGTGCCAGAAGCTTGGACAGGGGGCCGCGGTTAGGAGAGACCCAGTACTTC. It encodes CARSLDRGPRLGETQYF. The chain employs TRBV5-3 and TRBJ2-5, with 9 bases identical to TRBD1. TRBV5-3 belongs to the ORF category, with a function that is uncertain. J gave up 4 bases and V 0 bases, and 10 bases lay outside the gene matches. The CDR3 is 17 residues long.

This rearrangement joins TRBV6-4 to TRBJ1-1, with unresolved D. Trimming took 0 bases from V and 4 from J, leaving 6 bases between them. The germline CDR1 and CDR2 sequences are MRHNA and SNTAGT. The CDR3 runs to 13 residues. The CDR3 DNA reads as TGTGCCAGCAGTGACTCCGTCGGCACTGAAGCTTTCTTT. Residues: CASSDSVGTEAFF.

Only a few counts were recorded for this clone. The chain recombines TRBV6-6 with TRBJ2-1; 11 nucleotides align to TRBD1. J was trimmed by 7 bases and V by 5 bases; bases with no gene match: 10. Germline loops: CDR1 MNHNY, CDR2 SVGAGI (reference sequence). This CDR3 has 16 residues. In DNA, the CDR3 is TGTGCCAGCAGTCCACCCGGACAGGGGGCGCGGAATGAGCAGTTCTTC. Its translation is CASSPPGQGARNEQFF.

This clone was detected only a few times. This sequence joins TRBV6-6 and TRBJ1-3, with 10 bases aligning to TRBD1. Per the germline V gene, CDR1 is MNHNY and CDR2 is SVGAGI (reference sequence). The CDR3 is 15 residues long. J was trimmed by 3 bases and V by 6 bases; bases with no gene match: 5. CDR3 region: CASSRQGARGNTIYF. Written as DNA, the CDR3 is TGTGCCAGCAGCAGACAGGGGGCGCGTGGAAACACCATATATTTT.

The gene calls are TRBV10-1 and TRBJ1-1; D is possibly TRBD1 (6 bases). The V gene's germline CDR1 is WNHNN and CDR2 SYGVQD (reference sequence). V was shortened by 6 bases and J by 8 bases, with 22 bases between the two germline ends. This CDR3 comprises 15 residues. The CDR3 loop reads CASRSRSDRFKEAFF. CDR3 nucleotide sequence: TGCGCCAGCAGGAGCCGCTCAGACAGGTTCAAGGAAGCTTTCTTT.

The CDR3 bases are TGCGCCAGCAGCCAAGAAGGGCTAGCGAAAAACATTCAGTACTTC. Translating it yields CASSQEGLAKNIQYF. This sequence joins TRBV4-1 and TRBJ2-4; D possibly corresponds to TRBD2 (6 bases). Germline lookup yields CDR1 MGHRA and CDR2 YSYEKL. This CDR3 contains 15 residues. Trimming removed 0 bases at V and 4 bases at J, with 10 bases between.

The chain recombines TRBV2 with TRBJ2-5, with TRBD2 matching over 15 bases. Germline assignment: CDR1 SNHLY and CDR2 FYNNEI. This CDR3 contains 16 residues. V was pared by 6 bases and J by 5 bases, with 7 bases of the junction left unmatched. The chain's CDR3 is CASSPGLAGGRETQYF. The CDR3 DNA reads TGTGCCAGCAGCCCCGGACTAGCGGGGGGGCGGGAGACCCAGTACTTC.

CDR3 DNA: TGTGCTAGTGGACCAAACAGGGGGCGTTGGAATGAGCAGTTCTTC. Its translation is CASGPNRGRWNEQFF. V usage is TRBV12-5 and J usage is TRBJ2-1, with 9 nucleotides matching TRBD1. Trimming at V came to 6 bases and at J to 7 bases, leaving 10 bases not matched to a gene. In germline, CDR1 is LGHNT, CDR2 FRNRAP. CDR3 size: 15 residues.

The CDR3 sequence is CASSFPAGADTQYF. The DNA for the CDR3 is TGTGCCAGCAGCTTTCCGGCAGGGGCAGATACGCAGTATTTT. The V gene is TRBV7-9, the J gene TRBJ2-3; the D gene is possibly TRBD1 (6 bases). The CDR3 runs to 14 residues. Trimming cost V 3 bases and J 4 bases, with 11 bases left between them. CDR1 and CDR2 from the germline V gene are SEHNR and FQNEAQ (reference sequence).

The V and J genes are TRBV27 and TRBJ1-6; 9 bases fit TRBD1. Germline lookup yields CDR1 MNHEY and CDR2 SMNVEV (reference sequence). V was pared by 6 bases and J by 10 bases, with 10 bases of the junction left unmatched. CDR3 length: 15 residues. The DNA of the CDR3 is TGTGCCAGCAGGTTAAGTGGGACAGGGCGATCACCCCTCCACTTT. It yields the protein CASRLSGTGRSPLHF.

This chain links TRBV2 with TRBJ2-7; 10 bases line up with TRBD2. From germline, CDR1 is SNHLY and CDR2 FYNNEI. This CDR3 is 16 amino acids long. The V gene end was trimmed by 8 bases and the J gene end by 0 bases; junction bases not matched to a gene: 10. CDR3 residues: CASQAGGLGSSYEQYF. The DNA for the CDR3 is TGTGCCAGCCAAGCGGGAGGGCTGGGAAGCTCCTACGAGCAGTACTTC.

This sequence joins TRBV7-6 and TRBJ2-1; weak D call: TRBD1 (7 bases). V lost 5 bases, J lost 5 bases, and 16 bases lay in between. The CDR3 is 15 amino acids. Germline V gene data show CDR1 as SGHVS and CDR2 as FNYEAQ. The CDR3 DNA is TGTGCCAGCAGCCACCAGGGGGGCGCGAACAATGAGCAGTTCTTC. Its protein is CASSHQGGANNEQFF. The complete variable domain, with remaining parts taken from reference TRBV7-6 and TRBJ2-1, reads GAGVSQSPRYKVTKRGQDVALRCDPISGHVSLYWYRQALGQGPEFLTYFNYEAQQDKSGLPNDRFSAERPEGSISTLTIQRTEQRDSAMYRCASSHQGGANNEQFFGPGTRLTVL.

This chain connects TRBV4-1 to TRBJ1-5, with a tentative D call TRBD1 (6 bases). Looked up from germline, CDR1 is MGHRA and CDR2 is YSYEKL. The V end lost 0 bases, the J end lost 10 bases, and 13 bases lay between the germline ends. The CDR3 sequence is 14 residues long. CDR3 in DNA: TGCGCCAGCAGCCAAGAGGGGGGGGCCAGTCCCCAGCATTTT. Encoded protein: CASSQEGGASPQHF.

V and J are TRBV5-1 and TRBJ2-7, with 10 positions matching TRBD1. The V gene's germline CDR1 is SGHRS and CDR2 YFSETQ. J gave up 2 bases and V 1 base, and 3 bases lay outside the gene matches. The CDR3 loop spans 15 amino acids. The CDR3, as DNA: TGCGCCAGCAGCTTGAGTGGACAGGGGGCCTACGAGCAGTACTTC. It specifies CASSLSGQGAYEQYF. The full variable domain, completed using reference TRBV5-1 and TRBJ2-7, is KAGVTQTPRYLIKTRGQQVTLSCSPISGHRSVSWYQQTPGQGLQFLFEYFSETQRNKGNFPGRFSGRQFSNSRSEMNVSTLELGDSALYLCASSLSGQGAYEQYFGPGTRLTVT.

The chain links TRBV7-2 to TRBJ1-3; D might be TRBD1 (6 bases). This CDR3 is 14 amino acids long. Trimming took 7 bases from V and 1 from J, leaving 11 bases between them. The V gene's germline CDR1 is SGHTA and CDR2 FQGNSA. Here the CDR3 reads CASTPQGSGNTIYF. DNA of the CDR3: TGTGCCAGCACCCCACAGGGATCTGGAAACACCATATATTTT.

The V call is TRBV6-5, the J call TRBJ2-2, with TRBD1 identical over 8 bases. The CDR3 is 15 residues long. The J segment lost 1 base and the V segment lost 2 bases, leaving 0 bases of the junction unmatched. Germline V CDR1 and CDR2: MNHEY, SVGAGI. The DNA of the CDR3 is TGTGCCAGCAGTTACGGGACAGGGAACACCGGGGAGCTGTTTTTT. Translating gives CASSYGTGNTGELFF.

CDR3 sequence (DNA): TGTGCCAGTAAAGGGGACAGCCGGAGACAAGAGACCCAGTACTTC. The encoded protein is CASKGDSRRQETQYF. The V and J genes are TRBV19 and TRBJ2-5, with 7 bases fitting TRBD1. The CDR3 totals 15 residues. CDR1 and CDR2 (germline): LNHDA, SQIVND (reference sequence). The ends lost 7 bases at V and 2 bases at J; junction bases unmatched: 10.

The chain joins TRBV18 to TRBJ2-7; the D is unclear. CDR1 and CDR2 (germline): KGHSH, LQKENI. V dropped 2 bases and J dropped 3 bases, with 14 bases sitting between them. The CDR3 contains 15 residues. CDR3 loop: CASSPGPQSIYEQYF. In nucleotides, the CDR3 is TGTGCCAGCTCACCAGGGCCCCAGTCGATCTACGAGCAGTACTTC.

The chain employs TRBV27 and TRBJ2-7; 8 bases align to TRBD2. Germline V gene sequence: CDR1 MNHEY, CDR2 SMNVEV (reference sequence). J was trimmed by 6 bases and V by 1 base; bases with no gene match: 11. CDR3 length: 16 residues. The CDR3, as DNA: TGTGCCAGCAGTTTATTGGGGGCCCAGCGGGAGTCCGAGCAGTACTTC. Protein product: CASSLLGAQRESEQYF.

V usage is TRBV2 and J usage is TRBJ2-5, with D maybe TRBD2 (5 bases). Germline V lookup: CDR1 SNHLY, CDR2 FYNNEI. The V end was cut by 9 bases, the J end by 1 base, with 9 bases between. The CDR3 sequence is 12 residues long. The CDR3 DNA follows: TGTGCCAGTAGAGGGTTCCAAGAGACCCAGTACTTC. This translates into CASRGFQETQYF.